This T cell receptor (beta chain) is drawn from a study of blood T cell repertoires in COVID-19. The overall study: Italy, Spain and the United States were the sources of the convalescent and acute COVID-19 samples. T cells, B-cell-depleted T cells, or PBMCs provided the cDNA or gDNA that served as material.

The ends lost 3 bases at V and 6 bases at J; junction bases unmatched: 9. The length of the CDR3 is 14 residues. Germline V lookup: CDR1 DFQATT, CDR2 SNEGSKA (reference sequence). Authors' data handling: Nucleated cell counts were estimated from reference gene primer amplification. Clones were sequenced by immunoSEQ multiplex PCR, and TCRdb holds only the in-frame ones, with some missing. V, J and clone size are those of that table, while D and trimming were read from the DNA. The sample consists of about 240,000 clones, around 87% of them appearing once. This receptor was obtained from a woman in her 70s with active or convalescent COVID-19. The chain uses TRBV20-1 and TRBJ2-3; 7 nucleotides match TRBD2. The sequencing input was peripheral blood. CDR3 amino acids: CSASRPGGLDTQYF. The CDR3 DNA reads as TGCAGTGCTAGTCGGCCGGGGGGTCTCGATACGCAGTATTTT.